Ten or more counts support the clone carrying this T cell receptor beta chain. The data belong to a study of T cells after yellow fever vaccination. This CDR3 comprises 15 residues. The germline V gene encodes CDR1 DFQATT and CDR2 SNEGSKA (reference sequence). The V and J ends lost 6 bases and 6 bases, in that order; junction bases with no gene match: 14. TCRdb fed the 5' RACE reads into MiXCR, producing one record per CDR3 protein. The sample yields 25,000 to 30,000 distinct CDR3 sequences, over 4.5% seen once. This TCR came from a man aged 25 to 45 who received the YFV17D yellow fever vaccine. The rearrangement joins TRBV20-1 to TRBJ1-5; 7 bases fit TRBD1. Specimen: CD8+ T cells sorted from PBMCs, collected 10 days after the yellow fever booster vaccination. This CDR3 reads CSATPDDRVGQPQHF. Here the CDR3 DNA reads TGCAGTGCAACACCTGATGACAGGGTGGGTCAGCCCCAGCATTTT.